Shown below are 2 T cell receptor beta chains from a single sample sequenced in a study of cytomegalovirus exposure and HLA in healthy donors (TCRdb year 2017). Library preparation used the immunoSEQ multiplex PCR assay. The multiplex PCR relied on a mix of 60 forward primers for TCR Vbeta segments and 13 reverse primers for TCR Jbeta segments. TCRdb took over this immuneACCESS table, retaining in-frame rearrangements with V and J assigned. Such tables are incomplete; in checked studies, under half of the missing clones stem from an unresolved V gene, and the remainder is unexplained. The sample table records some 180,000 clones; approximately 81% of these occur just once. The ten most abundant clones make up about 2.4% of the sample. The source material was PBMCs. The source is a man younger than 45 in good health and CMV-seropositive.

The chain is built from TRBV7-2 and TRBJ1-1; weak D call: TRBD1 (6 bases). Trimming removed 6 bases from V and 2 bases from J, with 13 bases in between. The CDR3 is 14 amino acids. The germline V gene encodes CDR1 SGHTA and CDR2 FQGNSA. CDR3 protein: CASRGDRYNTEAFF. In nucleotides, the CDR3 is TGTGCCAGCAGAGGAGACAGGTACAACACTGAAGCTTTCTTT.

The J gene is TRBJ1-2, the V gene TRBV28, with D unclear. CDR1 and CDR2 (germline): MDHEN, SYDVKM. The V gene lost 1 base and the J gene lost 4 bases, with 10 bases spanning the gap. The length of the CDR3 is 14 residues. The CDR3: CASSLSGESYGYTF. The CDR3 bases are TGTGCCAGCAGTTTATCGGGTGAATCCTATGGCTACACCTTC.